This T cell receptor beta chain appears in the sequencing data of a study of cytomegalovirus exposure and HLA in healthy donors. Study-wide results and limits: In presence/absence analyses, roughly uniform sequencing depth across donors was assumed. As confirmed in vitro, a few CMV-associated chains were specific for CMV antigens. TCR beta sequences reportedly predicted the HLA-A and HLA-B alleles of most subjects accurately.

Regarding this clone: Its antigen remains unidentified.

With 60 Vbeta and 13 Jbeta primers, the PCR was carried out. Clones were read by immunoSEQ multiplex PCR, and TCRdb kept only the in-frame ones, dropping some. Of some 120,000 clones detected, around 75% appear once; the ten largest clones hold roughly 0.9%. The study sampled nominally healthy donors, though unrecorded immune exposures were likely. This CDR3 has 15 residues. Germline V lookup: CDR1 MNHEY, CDR2 SVGAGI. J gave up 5 bases and V 4 bases, and 7 bases lay outside the gene matches. The material sequenced was PBMCs. V and J are TRBV6-5 and TRBJ1-2; 10 positions agree with TRBD1. This receptor was taken from a woman between 25 and 40 years old in good health and CMV-seronegative. CDR3 protein: CASSSKTGGLYGYTF. CDR3 nucleotide sequence: TGTGCCAGCAGTTCCAAGACAGGGGGCTTGTATGGCTACACCTTC.